The 24 T cell receptor beta chains below were found in one sample sequenced in a study of multiple sclerosis patients with progressive multifocal leukoencephalopathy. Sample time point: approximately twelve months of natalizumab therapy. Method: immunoSEQ multiplex PCR; TCRdb's copy keeps in-frame clones and lacks some. The sample shows 30,000 or so clones, 85% to 90% of them seen only once. Material: PBMCs, obtained from a patient treated with natalizumab. The receptors stem from a human donor with multiple sclerosis.

The chain links TRBV5-6 to TRBJ2-7, with 11 bases that match TRBD2. The CDR3 totals 15 residues. The germline V gene has CDR1 SGHDT and CDR2 YYEEEE. J lost 4 bases, V lost 0 bases, and 3 bases had no gene match. CDR3 sequence (DNA): TGTGCCAGCAGCTTGGGGGGACTAGCGGAGTACGAGCAGTACTTC. It specifies CASSLGGLAEYEQYF.

The chain links TRBV7-2 to TRBJ1-5; a weak D match, TRBD1 (6 bases). The germline CDR1 and CDR2 sequences are SGHTA and FQGNSA. V gave up 1 base and J gave up 9 bases, with 13 bases separating them. This CDR3 comprises 14 residues. CDR3 sequence reads: CASSLDGTGRPQHF. The DNA for the CDR3 is TGTGCCAGCAGCTTAGATGGCACAGGGAGGCCCCAGCATTTT.

The J gene is TRBJ2-6, the V gene TRBV14; D is undetermined. The V end lost 3 bases, the J end lost 4 bases, and 7 bases lay between the germline ends. The CDR3 length is 14 residues. In germline, CDR1 is SGHDN, CDR2 FVKESK. CDR3 in amino acids: CASSQGSGANVLTF. CDR3 DNA: TGTGCCAGCAGCCAGGGTTCCGGGGCCAACGTCCTGACTTTC.

This chain connects TRBV6-4 to TRBJ2-1; possibly TRBD2 for D (6 bases). Trimming shortened V by 6 bases and J by 1 base, and 10 bases separated the two germline ends. The V gene's germline CDR1 is MRHNA and CDR2 SNTAGT. CDR3 length: 14 amino acids. The CDR3 nucleotides are TGTGCCAGCAGGAGCGGGCCTTCCTACAATGAGCAGTTCTTC. Protein: CASRSGPSYNEQFF.

This rearrangement joins TRBV11-3 to TRBJ1-1; 7 bases are shared with TRBD1. V was pared by 5 bases and J by 5 bases, with 5 bases of the junction left unmatched. Germline lookup yields CDR1 SGHNT and CDR2 YENEEA. The CDR3 is made up of 13 amino acids. CDR3 loop: CASSPGGMTEAFF. Written as DNA, the CDR3 is TGTGCCAGCAGCCCAGGGGGAATGACTGAAGCTTTCTTT.

This clone was picked up one time. The rearrangement links TRBV2 to TRBJ1-2; maybe TRBD1 (5 bases). This CDR3 has 14 residues. Germline lookup yields CDR1 SNHLY and CDR2 FYNNEI. Deletions cut 6 bases from V and 4 bases from J, with 15 bases between. The CDR3 loop reads CASRGDTGTYGYTF. The CDR3 DNA is TGTGCCAGCAGGGGGGATACAGGTACCTATGGCTACACCTTC.

The rearrangement uses TRBV28 and TRBJ1-6; 11 bases match TRBD1. CDR1 is MDHEN and CDR2 is SYDVKM in the germline V gene. The CDR3 loop spans 15 amino acids. V gave up 5 bases and J gave up 13 bases; unmatched junction bases: 10. Written as DNA, the CDR3 is TGTGCCAGCAGTCTACCCGGGGACAGGGGGAGCCCCCTCCACTTT. Residues: CASSLPGDRGSPLHF. Together with reference TRBV28 and TRBJ1-6, the CDR3 gives the full variable domain: DVKVTQSSRYLVKRTGEKVFLECVQDMDHENMFWYRQDPGLGLRLIYFSYDVKMKEKGDIPEGYSVSREKKERFSLILESASTNQTSMYLCASSLPGDRGSPLHFGNGTRLTVT.

This chain uses TRBV7-9 with TRBJ2-3; 12 bases fit TRBD1. J was trimmed by 2 bases and V by 4 bases; bases with no gene match: 1. CDR1 and CDR2 from the germline V gene are SEHNR and FQNEAQ (reference sequence). The CDR3 runs to 15 residues. CDR3 bases: TGTGCCAGCAGCTGGGGACAGGGGGCCACAGATACGCAGTATTTT. Amino acids: CASSWGQGATDTQYF.

The rearrangement uses TRBV2 and TRBJ2-5, with a possible D match to TRBD2 (6 bases). The DNA matches TRBJ2-7 better at its end, which makes the J call doubtful. The CDR3 runs to 16 residues. Germline-derived CDR1 and CDR2 are SNHLY and FYNNEI. This chain's CDR3 is CASRGTVTGEPYEQYF. In DNA form, the CDR3 reads TGTGCCAGCAGGGGTACAGTGACGGGGGAGCCCTACGAGCAGTACTTC.

The chain carries TRBV5-1 and TRBJ2-7; a weak D match, TRBD1 (5 bases). The CDR3 contains 14 residues. Trimming removed 0 bases at V and 2 bases at J, with 9 bases between. Germline CDR1 reads SGHRS; CDR2 reads YFSETQ. The CDR3 sequence: CASSLDAGPYEQYF. DNA of the CDR3: TGCGCCAGCAGCTTGGATGCAGGGCCCTACGAGCAGTACTTC.

The V and J genes are TRBV5-4 and TRBJ2-3; D is unresolved. Between the trimmed V and J ends, which lost 4 bases and 2 bases, there was a span of 11 bases. This CDR3 has 14 residues. The germline gives CDR1 SGHNT, CDR2 YYREEE (reference sequence). DNA of the CDR3: TGTGCCAGCAGCCTTGGTCCCCTCACAGATACGCAGTATTTT. Translating gives CASSLGPLTDTQYF.

The chain uses TRBV6-6 and TRBJ1-1; the D gene is possibly TRBD1 (6 bases). Germline values: CDR1 MNHNY, CDR2 SVGAGI (reference sequence). V lost 10 bases to trimming and J lost 1 base, with 13 bases between them. The CDR3 is made up of 13 amino acids. CDR3 sequence (DNA): TGTGCCATAAAACAGGGAGGGAACACTGAAGCTTTCTTT. Encoded protein: CAIKQGGNTEAFF.

The sample holds one count of this clone. This rearrangement joins TRBV10-1 to TRBJ2-7, with a possible D match to TRBD2 (5 bases). The V end lost 0 bases, the J end lost 3 bases, and 9 bases lay between the germline ends. The length of the CDR3 is 14 residues. In germline, CDR1 is WNHNN, CDR2 SYGVQD (reference sequence). The CDR3 region is CASSESGALYEQYF. DNA of the CDR3: TGCGCCAGCAGTGAGTCGGGAGCCCTCTACGAGCAGTACTTC.

The chain has TRBV5-4 and TRBJ1-6; perhaps TRBD1 as D (5 bases). CDR3 length equals 15 residues. The V gene's germline CDR1 is SGHNT and CDR2 YYREEE (reference sequence). V was trimmed by 4 bases and J by 7 bases, leaving 15 bases between them. The CDR3 coding sequence is TGTGCCAGCAGCATCACGGGCAGGGAGAATTCACCCCTCCACTTT. As protein: CASSITGRENSPLHF.

The chain carries TRBV5-4 and TRBJ2-1; no clear D gene. Trimming shortened V by 2 bases and J by 5 bases, and 11 bases separated the two germline ends. In germline, CDR1 is SGHNT, CDR2 YYREEE (reference sequence). The CDR3 sequence is 14 residues long. This CDR3 reads CASSLKTHHNEQFF. The CDR3 DNA follows: TGTGCCAGCAGCTTAAAGACCCATCACAATGAGCAGTTCTTC. The full variable domain, in which reference TRBV5-4 and TRBJ2-1 provide the parts outside the CDR3, is ETGVTQSPTHLIKTRGQQVTLRCSSQSGHNTVSWYQQALGQGPQFIFQYYREEENGRGNFPPRFSGLQFPNYSSELNVNALELDDSALYLCASSLKTHHNEQFFGPGTRLTVL.

V is TRBV5-5 and J is TRBJ1-3; D is unclear. The CDR3 is 16 amino acids. Between the trimmed V and J ends, which lost 1 base and 4 bases, there was a span of 15 bases. CDR1 SGHKS and CDR2 YYEKEE come from the germline V gene (reference sequence). CDR3 amino acids: CASSLSGSSPGNTIYF. For the CDR3, the DNA is TGTGCCAGCAGCTTGTCGGGGAGTTCCCCCGGAAACACCATATATTTT.

The chain has TRBV6-1 and TRBJ1-1; possibly TRBD1 for D (6 bases). V lost 3 bases to trimming and J lost 11 bases, with 19 bases between them. This CDR3 has 14 amino acids. From germline, CDR1 is MNHNS and CDR2 SASEGT. Here the CDR3 reads CASSERGEVYIAFF. CDR3 nucleotide sequence: TGTGCCAGCAGTGAGAGGGGGGAGGTGTACATCGCTTTCTTT.

The V and J genes are TRBV19 and TRBJ2-3, with TRBD1 identical over 7 bases. The ends lost 6 bases at V and 6 bases at J; junction bases unmatched: 18. There are 17 residues in the CDR3. Germline V gives CDR1 LNHDA, CDR2 SQIVND (reference sequence). The CDR3 coding sequence is TGTGCCAGTAGCTCGGTGGATGGGACAGCACGTGGGGATACGCAGTATTTT. This encodes CASSSVDGTARGDTQYF.

The chain couples TRBV5-8 to TRBJ2-5, with TRBD1 matching 9 bases. Judging by the DNA end, TRBJ2-7 fits better; the J call may be wrong. The CDR3 sequence is 15 residues long. Germline assignment: CDR1 SGHTS and CDR2 YDEGEE. Written as DNA, the CDR3 is TGTGCCAGCAGCCAGGGACAGGGAGCTTGGTACGAGCAGTACTTC. It encodes CASSQGQGAWYEQYF.

The rearrangement uses TRBV6-4 and TRBJ1-1; D gene ambiguous. V was pared by 5 bases and J by 0 bases, with 10 bases between. CDR1 is MRHNA and CDR2 is SNTAGT in the germline V gene. The CDR3 runs 14 residues. This CDR3 reads CASSIGQLNTEAFF. DNA for the CDR3: TGTGCCAGCAGTATCGGCCAGTTGAACACTGAAGCTTTCTTT.

This chain links TRBV5-1 with TRBJ2-3; D is uncertain. Germline assignment: CDR1 SGHRS and CDR2 YFSETQ. The CDR3 consists of 14 residues. V lost 0 bases and J lost 4, with 9 bases in between. CDR3 DNA sequence: TGCGCCAGCAGCTTGGGGGGTTCCCCAGATACGCAGTATTTT. Translating it yields CASSLGGSPDTQYF. Combining the CDR3 with reference TRBV5-1 and TRBJ2-3 gives the whole variable domain KAGVTQTPRYLIKTRGQQVTLSCSPISGHRSVSWYQQTPGQGLQFLFEYFSETQRNKGNFPGRFSGRQFSNSRSEMNVSTLELGDSALYLCASSLGGSPDTQYFGPGTRLTVL.

The V call is TRBV5-1, the J call TRBJ2-2; 7 positions agree with TRBD2. The CDR3 is 15 residues long. V gave up 0 bases and J gave up 5 bases; unmatched junction bases: 4. CDR1 SGHRS and CDR2 YFSETQ come from the germline V gene. CDR3 amino acids: CASSLEAGSTGELFF. The CDR3, as DNA: TGCGCCAGCAGCTTGGAAGCGGGGAGTACCGGGGAGCTGTTTTTT.

Comment on this clone: The same CDR3 is also encoded by other DNA sequences in this sample. In DNA form, the CDR3 reads TGTGCCAGCAGCTTAAACAGGGGGCGGGGGGAGCTGTTTTTT. Encoded protein: CASSLNRGRGELFF. The chain uses TRBV5-4 and TRBJ2-2, with TRBD1 matching over 9 bases. Germline CDR1 reads SGHNT; CDR2 reads YYREEE (reference sequence). Unmatched junction bases numbered 4, after V lost 2 bases and J lost 8 bases. CDR3 length: 14 residues. The whole variable domain, remainder taken from reference TRBV5-4 and TRBJ2-2, is ETGVTQSPTHLIKTRGQQVTLRCSSQSGHNTVSWYQQALGQGPQFIFQYYREEENGRGNFPPRFSGLQFPNYSSELNVNALELDDSALYLCASSLNRGRGELFFGEGSRLTVL.

This chain connects TRBV28 to TRBJ2-7, with 8 bases that match TRBD2. The ends lost 6 bases at V and 3 bases at J; junction bases unmatched: 4. CDR3 length equals 13 residues. The V gene's germline CDR1 is MDHEN and CDR2 SYDVKM. The CDR3 DNA is TGTGCCAGCAGATCCGGGACTAGCTACGAGCAGTACTTC. The encoded protein is CASRSGTSYEQYF.